The entry that follows covers one T cell receptor (beta chain) sequence. Germline V gene data show CDR1 as GTSNPN and CDR2 as SVGIG (reference sequence). The CDR3 runs to 13 residues. V trimming: 6 bases; J trimming: 4 bases; junction bases outside the gene matches: 5. The sample is drawn from a study of blood T cell repertoires in COVID-19. This table comes from immunoSEQ multiplex PCR, and its TCRdb copy is limited to in-frame clones, with some not included. The sample holds 200,000 to 250,000 clones, 84% seen once. The chain has TRBV30 and TRBJ2-2; 7 nucleotides agree with TRBD2. The sequenced material came from PBMCs or T cells enriched from blood (not recorded which). The receptor was derived from a middle-aged woman who had recovered from COVID-19. The CDR3 reads CACVSGGTGELFF. In nucleotides, the CDR3 is TGTGCCTGCGTATCGGGGGGCACCGGGGAGCTGTTTTTT.